These T cell receptor beta chains were read from a single sample in a study of T cells in lung cancer brain metastases. Assay used: immunoSEQ multiplex PCR; TCRdb lists only in-frame clones, some missing. Of some 720 clones in the sample, 85% to 95% were seen once. The specimen sequenced was tumor tissue from a brain metastasis. These receptors originate from a man in his sixties with non-small cell lung cancer that had spread to the brain. The CDR3 runs from the conserved cysteine through the conserved F or W. A D gene is named only where the DNA matches it firmly. A clone size is listed for some rows: how often the clone was seen (once, few, many), or a class if it is expanded.

j_call | clone_size | d_call | v_call | cdr3_aa | cdr3_nt
TRBJ2-3 | - | - | TRBV6-6 | CASSRGGDTQYF | TGTGCCAGCAGTAGGGGAGGTGATACGCAGTATTTT
TRBJ1-1 | - | TRBD1 | TRBV7-3 | CASSPTGLRTEAFF | TGTGCCAGCAGTCCGACAGGGCTCAGGACTGAAGCTTTCTTT
TRBJ1-3 | - | - | TRBV6-5 | CASSYNRVSGNTIYF | TGTGCCAGCAGTTACAACCGGGTCTCTGGAAACACCATATATTTT
TRBJ1-2 | - | - | TRBV28 | CASSGVDPLNYGYTF | TGTGCCAGCAGCGGCGTTGACCCTCTTAACTATGGCTACACCTTC
TRBJ2-1 | once | - | TRBV7-9 | CASSSDDYNEQFF | TGTGCCAGCAGCTCCGACGATTACAATGAGCAGTTCTTC
TRBJ1-2 | once | - | TRBV4-2 | CASTSGSLVYGYTF | TGTGCCAGCACCTCCGGCAGCCTAGTCTATGGCTACACCTTC
TRBJ1-4 | - | - | TRBV7-2 | CASSLSQGGSEKLFF | TGTGCCAGCAGCCTATCACAGGGAGGGTCAGAAAAACTGTTTTTT
TRBJ2-1 | once | TRBD2 | TRBV4-2 | CASSLGLAAYNEQFF | TGTGCCAGCAGCCTAGGACTAGCGGCCTACAATGAGCAGTTCTTC
TRBJ1-1 | once | - | TRBV28 | CASTLGARMNTEAFF | TGTGCCAGCACCCTTGGGGCGCGTATGAACACTGAAGCTTTCTTT
TRBJ2-1 | - | TRBD2 | TRBV5-1 | CASSLEALAGGGKEQFF | TGCGCCAGCAGCTTGGAGGCACTAGCGGGGGGAGGGAAGGAGCAGTTCTTC
TRBJ1-2 | - | TRBD1 | TRBV30 | CAWAHTQGYGYTF | TGTGCTTGGGCCCATACACAGGGGTATGGCTACACCTTC
TRBJ1-2 | - | - | TRBV6-1 | CASSDRFGYTF | TGTGCCAGCAGTGACAGGTTTGGCTACACCTTC
TRBJ1-4 | - | - | TRBV19 | CATRSSRDTNEKLFF | TGTGCCACTCGATCCTCCCGGGACACCAATGAAAAACTGTTTTTT
TRBJ2-1 | - | - | TRBV15 | CATSRVGTGSGNEQFF | TGTGCCACCAGCAGAGTCGGGACGGGCAGTGGTAATGAGCAGTTCTTC
TRBJ2-5 | once | - | TRBV5-1 | CASSNTKSPGDETQYF | TGCGCCAGCAGCAATACCAAGAGCCCGGGAGACGAGACCCAGTACTTC
TRBJ2-7 | - | - | TRBV4-3 | CASSQEGGAAYEQYF | TGCGCCAGCAGCCAAGAGGGCGGTGCAGCCTACGAGCAGTACTTC
TRBJ1-5 | - | - | TRBV18 | CASSLADGYSNQPQHF | TGTGCCAGCTCACTAGCGGACGGTTATAGCAATCAGCCCCAGCATTTT
TRBJ1-3 | once | - | TRBV6-1 | CASHTTGSGNTIYF | TGTGCCAGCCATACGACAGGCTCTGGAAACACCATATATTTT
TRBJ2-7 | - | - | TRBV5-1 | CASSLVGTEPYEQYF | TGCGCCAGCAGCTTGGTGGGGACGGAACCCTACGAGCAGTACTTC
TRBJ2-4 | - | - | TRBV27 | CASRRDRSPGNIQYF | TGTGCCAGCAGAAGGGACCGATCCCCGGGAAACATTCAGTACTTC
TRBJ2-1 | - | - | TRBV7-9 | CASSLGYNEQFF | TGTGCCAGCAGCTTAGGATACAATGAGCAGTTCTTC
TRBJ1-5 | - | - | TRBV19 | CASSMRGRANQPQHF | TGTGCCAGTAGTATGAGAGGCAGGGCCAATCAGCCCCAGCATTTT
TRBJ2-5 | - | - | TRBV10-3 | CAISAGRMYQETQYF | TGTGCCATCAGTGCGGGGAGGATGTACCAAGAGACCCAGTACTTC
TRBJ1-6 | - | TRBD1 | TRBV28 | CASSLWTGRNSPLYF | TGTGCCAGCAGTTTATGGACAGGGCGTAATTCACCCCTTTACTTT
TRBJ1-4 | - | TRBD1 | TRBV5-1 | CASSSGQGREKLFF | TGCGCCAGCAGCTCCGGACAGGGGAGAGAAAAACTGTTTTTT
TRBJ1-1 | - | TRBD1 | TRBV5-1 | CASSSGQPNTEAFF | TGCGCCAGCAGCTCGGGACAGCCGAACACTGAAGCTTTCTTT
TRBJ1-1 | - | TRBD1 | TRBV13 | CASSFQEQGAEAFF | TGTGCCAGCAGCTTCCAGGAACAGGGGGCTGAAGCTTTCTTT
TRBJ2-1 | - | TRBD1 | TRBV7-9 | CASSAVTGGNYNEQFF | TGTGCCAGCAGCGCCGTGACAGGGGGAAATTACAATGAGCAGTTCTTC
TRBJ2-7 | - | TRBD1 | TRBV5-1 | CASSGGQGAGDEQYF | TGCGCCAGCAGCGGTGGACAGGGGGCTGGAGACGAGCAGTACTTC
TRBJ2-5 | - | TRBD2 | TRBV5-6 | CASSQWVLAGGRRETQYF | TGTGCCAGCAGCCAATGGGTCCTAGCGGGGGGGCGTAGAGAGACCCAGTACTTC
TRBJ1-2 | - | TRBD1 | TRBV28 | CASSSPQGDRAGYTF | TGTGCCAGCAGTTCCCCCCAGGGGGACAGGGCCGGCTACACCTTC
TRBJ2-7 | once | - | TRBV6-4 | CASSEISSEQYF | TGTGCCAGCAGTGAGATATCTTCCGAGCAGTACTTC
TRBJ2-7 | - | - | TRBV4-1 | CASSQEGGNNAYEQYF | TGCGCCAGCAGCCAAGAAGGGGGAAATAACGCCTACGAGCAGTACTTC
TRBJ2-1 | - | - | TRBV9 | CASSGTGGYNEQFF | TGTGCCAGCAGCGGGACTGGCGGCTACAATGAGCAGTTCTTC
TRBJ2-3 | - | - | TRBV7-2 | CASSLSPYTQYF | TGTGCCAGCAGCCTTTCGCCGTATACGCAGTATTTT
TRBJ2-1 | once | TRBD2 | TRBV11-3 | CASSFLAGPTYNEQFF | TGTGCCAGCAGCTTCCTAGCGGGGCCAACCTACAATGAGCAGTTCTTC
TRBJ1-1 | - | - | TRBV6-5 | CASIGGVGEAFF | TGTGCCAGCATAGGAGGGGTGGGGGAAGCTTTCTTT
TRBJ2-7 | - | - | TRBV18 | CASSSGTDAEQYF | TGTGCCAGCTCATCTGGGACTGACGCCGAGCAGTACTTC
TRBJ2-3 | once | TRBD2 | TRBV6-4 | CASSRTSDTDTQYF | TGTGCCAGCAGTAGGACTAGCGACACAGATACGCAGTATTTT
TRBJ1-2 | - | TRBD1 | TRBV28 | CASSLKGAYGYTF | TGTGCCAGCAGTCTCAAGGGGGCCTATGGCTACACCTTC
TRBJ2-5 | - | TRBD1 | TRBV9 | CASSVAGTGTLETQYF | TGTGCCAGCAGCGTTGCCGGGACAGGAACTTTAGAGACCCAGTACTTC
TRBJ2-1 | - | TRBD2 | TRBV5-1 | CASSPGTSNEQFF | TGCGCCAGCAGCCCCGGGACTAGCAATGAGCAGTTCTTC
TRBJ1-2 | - | TRBD1 | TRBV2 | CATWGQGGYGYTF | TGTGCCACCTGGGGACAGGGTGGCTATGGCTACACCTTC
TRBJ2-3 | - | - | TRBV7-9 | CASSLGQPGDTQYF | TGTGCCAGCAGCTTGGGTCAGCCCGGAGATACGCAGTATTTT
TRBJ1-1 | - | - | TRBV5-4 | CASSLSMNTEAFF | TGTGCCAGCAGCTTGAGTATGAACACTGAAGCTTTCTTT
TRBJ2-5 | once | TRBD2 | TRBV19 | CARAGGGFPETQYF | TGTGCCAGAGCGGGGGGAGGTTTTCCAGAGACCCAGTACTTC
TRBJ2-7 | - | - | TRBV21-1 | CASSTPTQDRAYEQYF | TGTGCCAGCAGCACCCCGACCCAGGACAGAGCCTACGAGCAGTACTTC
TRBJ2-1 | - | - | TRBV29-1 | CSVEDTREGQFF | TGCAGCGTTGAAGACACCCGAGAAGGGCAGTTCTTC
TRBJ1-1 | few | TRBD1 | TRBV29-1 | CSVDLTGVTEAFF | TGCAGCGTTGATCTTACAGGGGTTACTGAAGCTTTCTTT
TRBJ2-3 | - | TRBD2 | TRBV5-4 | CASSLGAGGTDTQYF | TGTGCCAGCAGCTTGGGAGCGGGAGGCACAGATACGCAGTATTTT